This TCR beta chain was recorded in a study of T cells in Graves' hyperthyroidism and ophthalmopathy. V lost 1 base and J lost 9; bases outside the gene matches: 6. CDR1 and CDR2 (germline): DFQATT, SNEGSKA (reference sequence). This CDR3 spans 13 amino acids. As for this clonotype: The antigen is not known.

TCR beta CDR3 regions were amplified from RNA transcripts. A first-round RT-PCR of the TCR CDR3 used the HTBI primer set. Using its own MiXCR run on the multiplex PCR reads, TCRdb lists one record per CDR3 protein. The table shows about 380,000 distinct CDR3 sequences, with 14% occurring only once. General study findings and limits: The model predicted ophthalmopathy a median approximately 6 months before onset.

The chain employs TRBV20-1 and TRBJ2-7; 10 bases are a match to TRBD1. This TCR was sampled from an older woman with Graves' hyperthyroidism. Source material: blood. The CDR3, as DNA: TGCAGTGCTAGAGTGGGGACAGGGGTAGCGCAGTACTTC. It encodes CSARVGTGVAQYF.